This record covers a single TCR beta chain. Many counts were recorded for this clonotype. Its recognized antigen is unknown. Per-nucleotide qualities are absent, and no much larger clonotype sits a single base away. This sample is part of a study of T cells in Graves' hyperthyroidism and ophthalmopathy (dated 2019 in TCRdb). About the full investigation: To identify TCR V-J signatures that set the groups apart, the researchers used a discovery cohort of 100 or so patients, made up of roughly 40 with Graves' ophthalmopathy and some 60 with stable Graves' hyperthyroidism. The study also compared thyroid tissue and blood T-cell repertoires from 6 or 7 Graves' hyperthyroidism patients. Once sampling was done, hyperthyroidism patients were given methimazole at a starting dose of 30 mg daily, whereas ophthalmopathy patients were given high-dose intravenous methylprednisolone. For training and testing, the 100 patients in the discovery cohort were randomly divided in a 7:3 ratio. The paper reports TCR Vbeta CDR3 sequencing of over 120 peripheral blood samples: under 45 ophthalmopathy, roughly 74 hyperthyroidism and around 17 progressor patients. Whether ophthalmopathy could be predicted prospectively was tested in an independent validation cohort made up of approximately 19 hyperthyroidism patients plus 17 patients who later progressed to ophthalmopathy. Study-level results and caveats: In cross-validation, a model built on a 13 V-J signature told ophthalmopathy apart from stable hyperthyroidism with 85% to 90% sensitivity and approximately 84% specificity, and in testing the same model reached 80%/75%. No statistical method was used to fix the sample size in advance, and group allocation was not hidden from the investigators. During validation, the model predicted progression to ophthalmopathy a median of around six months ahead of onset, with approximately 71% sensitivity and 72% to 80% specificity. Most expanded thyroid clonotypes (frequency above 0.001) were also detected in blood, a finding suggesting that blood repertoires may reflect thyroid immune responses.

The CDR3 sequence holds 14 residues, the cysteine and phenylalanine included. CDR3 DNA only is kept here, 42 bases in frame from base 1. The germline V gene encodes CDR1 SQVTM and CDR2 ANQGSEA. V ends up 2 bases short and J 6 bases short, with an unmatched junction base count of 7. The TCR beta CDR3 regions were amplified from RNA transcripts. The TCR CDR3 was subjected to a first round of RT-PCR using the HTBI primer set and the Qiagen OneStep RT-PCR kit. A second multiplex PCR round built the libraries, followed by size selection and purification. The libraries were sequenced on an Illumina HiSeq2000 using paired-end 100 bp reads. The authors' pipeline ran thus. SOAPnuke was used to process the raw data, with reads discarded if the reads contained adapters or uncalled bases, had a mean Phred below 15, or lacked an exact constant-primer or identifier match. High-quality paired reads were merged using COPE v1.2.5, and each unique nucleotide sequence was defined as a clonotype. Clonotypes were aligned to IMGT TRBV, TRBD and TRBJ reference segments using MiTCR v1.1. Analysis was restricted to V-J combinations with a frequency above 0.0001, which covered roughly 99% of repertoires. The TCS score was defined as the ratio of F50 (clonal expansion) to E x V (chaos), calculated using BLOSUM62-based TCRdist between CDR3 peptides within each V-J. Welch's t-statistics and random forest reduced 500 to 650 V-J features to 13, which were used in a naive Bayes classifier (R e1071). Thyroid-blood repertoire similarity was quantified with the Morisita-Horn index. TCRdb reworked the public reads: Q25 trimming with fastp, MiXCR clone assembly, productive beta chains retained. Identical CDR3 proteins give one entry, which carries the most common genes and DNA. Here the V and J calls rest on TCRdb's processing, not on the authors' analysis. This sample lists 500,000 to 800,000 distinct CDR3 sequences; 45% were detected once. In total, the top ten clones hold less than 9% of the sample.

Patients with uncontrolled infections, other autoimmune diseases, pregnancy or lactation were excluded. Diagnoses were based on clinical symptoms, serum thyroxine and TRAb, thyroid ultrasound and orbital computed tomography. Total RNA was extracted using Trizol reagent, and RNA quality was assessed on an Agilent 2100 Bioanalyzer. The clonotype comes from an adult man with Graves' disease, either hyperthyroidism or ophthalmopathy (not recorded which). The sequence is built from TRBV29-1 and TRBJ1-1; TRBD1 aligns with 9 central bases. Sequencing was carried out using peripheral blood or thyroid tissue (not recorded which). The nucleotide sequence is TGCAGCGTTGAAAATCCGGGACAGGGAGCTGAAGCTTTCTTT. It translates to CSVENPGQGAEAFF.